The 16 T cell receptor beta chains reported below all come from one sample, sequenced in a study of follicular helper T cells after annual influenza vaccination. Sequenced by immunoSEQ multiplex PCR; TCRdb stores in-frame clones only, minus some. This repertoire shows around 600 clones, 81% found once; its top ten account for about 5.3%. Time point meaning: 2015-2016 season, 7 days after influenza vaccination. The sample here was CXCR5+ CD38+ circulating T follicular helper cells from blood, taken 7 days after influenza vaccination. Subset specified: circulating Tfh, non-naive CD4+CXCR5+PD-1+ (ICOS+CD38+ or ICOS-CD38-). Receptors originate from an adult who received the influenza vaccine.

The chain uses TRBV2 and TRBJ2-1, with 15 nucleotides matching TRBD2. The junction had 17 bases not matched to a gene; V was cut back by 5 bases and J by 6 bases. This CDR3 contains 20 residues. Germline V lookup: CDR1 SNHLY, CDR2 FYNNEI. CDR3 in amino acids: CASSPTPGLAGGGGVNEQFF. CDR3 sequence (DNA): TGTGCCAGCAGTCCCACACCGGGACTAGCGGGAGGTGGGGGGGTCAATGAGCAGTTCTTC.

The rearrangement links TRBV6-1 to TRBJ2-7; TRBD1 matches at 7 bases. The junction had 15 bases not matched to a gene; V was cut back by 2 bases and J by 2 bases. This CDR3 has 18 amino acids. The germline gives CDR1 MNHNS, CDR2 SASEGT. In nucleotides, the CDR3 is TGTGCCAGCAGTGAATCGAGGACAGGTCGGCAATTCACCTACGAGCAGTACTTC. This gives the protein CASSESRTGRQFTYEQYF.

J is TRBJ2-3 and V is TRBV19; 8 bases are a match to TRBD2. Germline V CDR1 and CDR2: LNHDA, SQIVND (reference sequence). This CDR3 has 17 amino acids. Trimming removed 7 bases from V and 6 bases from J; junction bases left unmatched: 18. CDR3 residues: CASTRTSRRLARDTQYF. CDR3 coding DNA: TGTGCCAGTACCAGGACTAGCCGGCGGTTGGCTCGGGATACGCAGTATTTT.

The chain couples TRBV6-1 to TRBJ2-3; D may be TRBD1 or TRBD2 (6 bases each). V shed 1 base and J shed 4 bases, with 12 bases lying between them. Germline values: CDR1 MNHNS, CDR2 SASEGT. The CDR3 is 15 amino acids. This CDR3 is CASSEVSGASDTQYF. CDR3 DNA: TGTGCCAGCAGTGAAGTGTCGGGGGCGTCAGATACGCAGTATTTT.

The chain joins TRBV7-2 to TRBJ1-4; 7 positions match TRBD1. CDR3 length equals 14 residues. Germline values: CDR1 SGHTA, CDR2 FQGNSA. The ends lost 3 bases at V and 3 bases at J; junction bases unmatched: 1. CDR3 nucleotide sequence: TGTGCCAGCAGCTTTCAGGGGGCTAATGAAAAACTGTTTTTT. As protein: CASSFQGANEKLFF.

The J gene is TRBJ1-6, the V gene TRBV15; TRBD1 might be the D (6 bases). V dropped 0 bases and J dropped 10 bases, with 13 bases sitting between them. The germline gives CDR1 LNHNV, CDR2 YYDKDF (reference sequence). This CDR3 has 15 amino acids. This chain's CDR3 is CATSREGGRGSPLHF. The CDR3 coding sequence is TGTGCCACCAGCAGAGAAGGGGGGCGGGGATCACCCCTCCACTTT.

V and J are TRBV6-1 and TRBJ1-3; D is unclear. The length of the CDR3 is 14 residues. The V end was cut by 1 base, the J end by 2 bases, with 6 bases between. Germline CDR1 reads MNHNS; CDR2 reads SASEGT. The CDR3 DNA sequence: TGTGCCAGCAGTGAAGTCGCGGCTGGAAACACCATATATTTT. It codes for CASSEVAAGNTIYF.

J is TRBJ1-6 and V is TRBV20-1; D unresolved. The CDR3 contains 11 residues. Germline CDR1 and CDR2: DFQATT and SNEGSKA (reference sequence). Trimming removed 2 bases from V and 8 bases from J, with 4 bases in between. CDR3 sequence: CSARIDSPLHF. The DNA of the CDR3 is TGCAGTGCTAGAATCGATTCACCCCTCCACTTT.

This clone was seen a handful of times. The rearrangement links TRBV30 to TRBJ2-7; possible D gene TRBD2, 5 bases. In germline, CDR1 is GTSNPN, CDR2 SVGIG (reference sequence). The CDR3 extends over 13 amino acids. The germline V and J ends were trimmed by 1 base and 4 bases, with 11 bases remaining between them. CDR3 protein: CAWSEGRGYEQYF. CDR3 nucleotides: TGTGCCTGGAGTGAGGGCAGAGGGTACGAGCAGTACTTC.

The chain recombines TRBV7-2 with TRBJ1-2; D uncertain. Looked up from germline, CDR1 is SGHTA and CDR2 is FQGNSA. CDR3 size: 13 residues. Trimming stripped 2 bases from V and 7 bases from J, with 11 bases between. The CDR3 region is CASSLSRWSGYTF. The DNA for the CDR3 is TGTGCCAGCAGCTTATCTCGGTGGAGTGGCTACACCTTC.

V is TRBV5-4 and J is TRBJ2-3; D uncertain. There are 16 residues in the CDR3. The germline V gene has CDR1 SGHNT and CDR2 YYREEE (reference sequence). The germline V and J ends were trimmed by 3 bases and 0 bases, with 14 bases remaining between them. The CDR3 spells CASSYPVGTSTDTQYF. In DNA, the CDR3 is TGTGCCAGCAGCTATCCCGTCGGAACTAGCACAGATACGCAGTATTTT.

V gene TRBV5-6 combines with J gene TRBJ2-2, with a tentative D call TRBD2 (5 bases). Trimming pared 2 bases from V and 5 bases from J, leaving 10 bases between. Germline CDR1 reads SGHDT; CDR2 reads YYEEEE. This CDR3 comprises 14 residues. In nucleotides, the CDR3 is TGTGCCAGCAGCTTTGAACGAGGGACCGGGGAGCTGTTTTTT. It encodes CASSFERGTGELFF.

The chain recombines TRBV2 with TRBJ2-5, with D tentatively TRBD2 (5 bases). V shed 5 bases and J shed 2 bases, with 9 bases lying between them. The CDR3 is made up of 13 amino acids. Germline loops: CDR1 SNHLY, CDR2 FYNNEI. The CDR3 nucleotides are TGTGCCAGCAGTCTGTGGGAGCAAGAGACCCAGTACTTC. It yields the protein CASSLWEQETQYF.

The CDR3 DNA reads TGTGCCAGCAGCGTAGGCTGGACTCAGGTCAATGAGCAGTTCTTC. It yields the protein CASSVGWTQVNEQFF. This chain links TRBV9 with TRBJ2-1; a possible D gene is TRBD2 (5 bases). This CDR3 is 15 amino acids long. Trimming shortened V by 0 bases and J by 6 bases, and 13 bases separated the two germline ends. Germline CDR1 reads SGDLS; CDR2 reads YYNGEE.

CDR3 residues: CASSLGRAGGTDTQYF. The CDR3 bases are TGTGCCAGCAGCTTAGGAAGAGCGGGAGGGACAGATACGCAGTATTTT. The chain couples TRBV7-9 to TRBJ2-3; 10 nucleotides align to TRBD2. J lost 3 bases, V lost 1 base, and 4 bases had no gene match. The CDR3 loop spans 16 amino acids. From germline, CDR1 is SEHNR and CDR2 FQNEAQ (reference sequence).

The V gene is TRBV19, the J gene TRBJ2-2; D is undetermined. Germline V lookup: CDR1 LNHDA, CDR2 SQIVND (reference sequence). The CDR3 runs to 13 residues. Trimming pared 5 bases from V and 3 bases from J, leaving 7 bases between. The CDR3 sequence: CASSVGYTGELFF. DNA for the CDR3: TGTGCCAGTAGTGTCGGGTACACCGGGGAGCTGTTTTTT.